This T cell receptor (beta chain) was sequenced in a study of cytomegalovirus exposure and HLA in healthy donors. Points from the study as a whole: It has been reported that TCR beta sequences accurately predicted the HLA-A and HLA-B alleles of most subjects.

PCR amplification relied on 60 Vbeta primers (plus 13 Jbeta primers). Clones were sequenced by immunoSEQ multiplex PCR, and TCRdb holds only the in-frame ones, with some missing. The sample carries roughly 120,000 clones, about 73% recorded once. The V and J ends lost 3 bases and 0 bases respectively, with 11 bases between them. Germline V lookup: CDR1 SEHNR, CDR2 FQNEAQ (reference sequence). This CDR3 is built from 15 residues. Note on this clone: Antigen: not known.

This clonotype was sampled from a woman aged 40-49 years in good health and CMV-seropositive. The V and J genes are TRBV7-9 and TRBJ1-2; D remains unclear. Material: PBMCs. The CDR3 DNA reads TGTGCCAGCAGCTTTACAGAGAAAGCTAACTATGGCTACACCTTC. Amino acids: CASSFTEKANYGYTF.